The 19 T cell receptor beta chains below all came from one sample that was sequenced in a study of blood T cell repertoires in COVID-19. Using immunoSEQ multiplex PCR, the repertoire was profiled, and TCRdb retains in-frame clones only, with some absent. The profile shows around 380,000 clones, over 75% of them singletons. The material sequenced was PBMCs or T cells enriched from blood (not recorded which). The receptors were sampled from a man aged 25 to 45 who had recovered from COVID-19.

The chain joins TRBV7-9 to TRBJ1-4, with D unresolved. The CDR3 is made up of 16 amino acids. With 1 base removed from V and 8 bases from J, the gap between germline ends came to 17 bases. From germline, CDR1 is SEHNR and CDR2 FQNEAQ (reference sequence). In DNA form, the CDR3 reads TGTGCCAGCAGCTTAGGTTTGGAGGGAAGAAACGAAAAACTGTTTTTT. Its protein product is CASSLGLEGRNEKLFF.

This clone showed up just once. The J gene is TRBJ1-2, the V gene TRBV6-5; no clear D gene. The CDR3 is made up of 13 amino acids. Looked up from germline, CDR1 is MNHEY and CDR2 is SVGAGI. V was cut by 0 bases and J by 3 bases, with 5 bases left in between. CDR3 region: CASSYSNYYGYTF. CDR3 bases: TGTGCCAGCAGTTACTCGAACTACTATGGCTACACCTTC.

This clone occurred a few times. J is TRBJ1-6 and V is TRBV3-1 (or the pseudogene TRBV3-2); D gene uncertain. V was cut by 3 bases and J by 0 bases, with 6 bases left in between. The germline CDR1 and CDR2 sequences are LGHDT and YNNKEL (reference sequence). CDR3 length: 15 amino acids. The CDR3 is CASSHRGSYNSPLHF. CDR3 DNA: TGTGCCAGCAGCCACCGGGGCTCCTATAATTCACCCCTCCACTTT.

This clone was counted between two and nine times. The chain uses TRBV6-1 and TRBJ2-2, with unresolved D. Germline assignment: CDR1 MNHNS and CDR2 SASEGT. The CDR3 sequence is 14 residues long. V lost 1 base and J 5 bases, leaving 8 bases between the germline ends. CDR3 coding DNA: TGTGCCAGCAGTGAAGGACTTAGGACCGGGGAGCTGTTTTTT. It is translated as CASSEGLRTGELFF.

This clone was observed a few times. The chain uses TRBV6-4 and TRBJ1-6; D perhaps matches TRBD1 (6 bases). Trimming pared 4 bases from V and 5 bases from J, leaving 15 bases between. The CDR3 has 16 residues. The germline V gene encodes CDR1 MRHNA and CDR2 SNTAGT. The chain's CDR3 is CASSAPHRENNSPLHF. The CDR3 DNA reads as TGTGCCAGCAGTGCTCCTCACAGGGAAAATAATTCACCCCTCCACTTT.

The chain couples TRBV9 to TRBJ2-2, with D hard to call. CDR1 and CDR2 (germline): SGDLS, YYNGEE. V was cut by 0 bases and J by 7 bases, with 13 bases left in between. This CDR3 has 15 amino acids. The CDR3 sequence is CASSVAGQSGGELFF. Here the CDR3 DNA reads TGTGCCAGCAGCGTAGCAGGCCAGAGTGGCGGGGAGCTGTTTTTT.

This clone was seen a handful of times. V is TRBV6-4 and J is TRBJ2-1; 9 bases align to TRBD2. Trimming cost V 6 bases and J 7 bases; bases outside gene matches: 10. The CDR3 has 15 amino acids. Germline loops: CDR1 MRHNA, CDR2 SNTAGT. The CDR3 loop is CASSRSGGLENEQFF. In DNA form, the CDR3 reads TGTGCCAGCAGCCGCAGCGGGGGGCTGGAAAATGAGCAGTTCTTC.

This clone has only one observation. V usage is TRBV2 and J usage is TRBJ1-1; no clear D gene. Germline V CDR1 and CDR2: SNHLY, FYNNEI. The CDR3 runs to 11 residues. V was trimmed by 7 bases and J by 7 bases, leaving 10 bases between them. The CDR3 protein is CASTQQIEAFF. The DNA for the CDR3 is TGTGCCAGCACTCAACAGATTGAAGCTTTCTTT.

The V gene is TRBV11-2, the J gene TRBJ2-6, with TRBD1 matching over 10 bases. Germline V gives CDR1 SGHAT, CDR2 FQNNGV. The CDR3 contains 19 residues. The V and J ends lost 5 bases and 0 bases, in that order; junction bases with no gene match: 10. Here the CDR3 reads CASSLPWGTGDSGANVLTF. For the CDR3, the DNA is TGTGCCAGCAGCCTACCCTGGGGGACAGGGGACTCTGGGGCCAACGTCCTGACTTTC.

V is TRBV6-5 and J is TRBJ2-1, with D possibly being TRBD1 (6 bases). Germline assignment: CDR1 MNHEY and CDR2 SVGAGI. The CDR3 is made up of 15 amino acids. V was clipped by 6 bases and J by 4 bases, with 16 bases between them. CDR3 coding DNA: TGTGCCAGCAGCCCCGACAGGTTGGGTTACAATGAGCAGTTCTTC. Translated, it gives CASSPDRLGYNEQFF.

The chain recombines TRBV9 with TRBJ2-3; 8 bases match TRBD2. The CDR3 is made up of 16 amino acids. Germline V lookup: CDR1 SGDLS, CDR2 YYNGEE. The junction had 13 bases not matched to a gene; V was cut back by 4 bases and J by 6 bases. CDR3 DNA sequence: TGTGCCAGCAGCCCAGTTACCAGCGGGGGATTCGATACGCAGTATTTT. This gives the protein CASSPVTSGGFDTQYF.

This clone was picked up a small number of times. V and J are TRBV6-4 and TRBJ1-1, with a weak D call TRBD1 (5 bases). Deletions cut 7 bases from V and 14 bases from J, with 17 bases between. CDR1 MRHNA and CDR2 SNTAGT come from the germline V gene. The CDR3 has 11 residues. The CDR3 here is CASMSGSRTFF. The DNA of the CDR3 is TGTGCCAGCATGAGTGGCTCAAGGACATTCTTT.

This clone was detected only a few times. The chain links TRBV10-1 to TRBJ1-3; TRBD1 matches 7 bases. V shed 8 bases, J shed 3 bases, and the junction held 10 bases outside the gene matches. Looked up from germline, CDR1 is WNHNN and CDR2 is SYGVQD (reference sequence). There are 15 residues in the CDR3. Written as DNA, the CDR3 is TGCGCCAGCTCAGCAGGGGGACGGATTGGAAACACCATATATTTT. Its protein product is CASSAGGRIGNTIYF.

This clone was picked up many times. This rearrangement joins TRBV6-2 or TRBV6-3 to TRBJ2-4, with D possibly TRBD1 on 6 matching bases. V lost 6 bases and J 7 bases, leaving 13 bases between the germline ends. The CDR3 has 13 amino acids. Germline V gene sequence: CDR1 MNHEY, CDR2 SVGEGT. CDR3 protein: CASSPPGANIQYF. Written as DNA, the CDR3 is TGTGCCAGCAGCCCCCCAGGGGCGAACATTCAGTACTTC.

V and J are TRBV6-2 or TRBV6-3 and TRBJ2-3, with 8 bases lining up with TRBD1. Germline values: CDR1 MNHEY, CDR2 SVGEGT. The CDR3 contains 19 residues. V dropped 4 bases and J dropped 0; count of bases not matched to a gene: 15. In nucleotides, the CDR3 is TGTGCCAGCAGTTTGACCAGGACAGGGAATATTAAGAGCACAGATACGCAGTATTTT. Residues: CASSLTRTGNIKSTDTQYF.

This clone was seen only a few times. V gene TRBV10-2 combines with J gene TRBJ1-1; TRBD1 might be the D (5 bases). The V and J ends lost 10 bases and 5 bases respectively, with 8 bases between them. Germline V lookup: CDR1 WSHSY, CDR2 SAAADI. This CDR3 region has 10 residues. Here the CDR3 DNA reads TGCGCCACCGGACAAACTGAAGCTTTCTTT. This encodes CATGQTEAFF.

The genes are TRBV7-2 and TRBJ1-2; the match to TRBD1 covers 10 bases. Trimming at V came to 5 bases and at J to 7 bases, leaving 4 bases not matched to a gene. Germline assignment: CDR1 SGHTA and CDR2 FQGNSA. This CDR3 spans 13 amino acids. The CDR3 region is CASSMDRGFGYTF. The CDR3 bases are TGTGCCAGCAGCATGGACAGGGGGTTTGGCTACACCTTC.

The chain is built from TRBV6-5 and TRBJ1-2, with 7 bases identical to TRBD1. There are 14 residues in the CDR3. Germline trimming cut 6 bases from V and 0 bases from J; bases unmatched to any gene: 4. CDR1 is MNHEY, CDR2 SVGAGI, per germline. The CDR3 loop reads CASRGTATNYGYTF. The CDR3 nucleotides read TGTGCCAGCAGAGGGACAGCGACTAACTATGGCTACACCTTC.

The chain recombines TRBV7-9 with TRBJ1-1; D gene uncertain. Trimming cost V 1 base and J 6 bases, with 6 bases left between them. The CDR3 has 12 residues. Germline V lookup: CDR1 SEHNR, CDR2 FQNEAQ (reference sequence). CDR3 amino acids: CASSLVFSEAFF. Written as DNA, the CDR3 is TGTGCCAGCAGCTTAGTGTTCTCTGAAGCTTTCTTT.